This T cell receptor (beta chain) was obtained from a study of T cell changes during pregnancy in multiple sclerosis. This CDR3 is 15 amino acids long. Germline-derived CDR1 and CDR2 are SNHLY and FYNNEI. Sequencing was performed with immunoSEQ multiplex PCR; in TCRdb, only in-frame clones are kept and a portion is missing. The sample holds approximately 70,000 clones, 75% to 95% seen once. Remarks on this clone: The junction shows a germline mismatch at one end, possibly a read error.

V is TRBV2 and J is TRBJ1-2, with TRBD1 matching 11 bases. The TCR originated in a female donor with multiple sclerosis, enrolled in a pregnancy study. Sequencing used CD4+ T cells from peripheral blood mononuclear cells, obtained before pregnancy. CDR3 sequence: CASREAGQGAGGYTF. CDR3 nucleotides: TGTGCCAGCAGGGAAGCCGGACAGGGGGCAGGTGGCTACACCTTC.